This record looks at one TCR beta chain sequence and its context. V shed 4 bases and J 0 bases; nucleotides not matched to a gene: 7. Germline-derived CDR1 and CDR2 are SNHLY and FYNNEI. This CDR3 contains 16 residues. Clones were read by immunoSEQ multiplex PCR, and TCRdb kept only the in-frame ones, dropping some. The sample records 49,000 or so clones, over 75% being singletons. The source of the sample is a study of blood T cell repertoires in COVID-19. Background on the study: The analysed material was cDNA or gDNA that came from T cells, B-cell-depleted T cells, or PBMCs.

Sequences were obtained from peripheral blood. The source is a man aged 50 to 60 with acute or convalescent COVID-19. The chain combines TRBV2 with TRBJ1-1; 8 bases align to TRBD1. The CDR3 DNA reads as TGTGCCAGCAGTGCGGGAACAGGGGGGATGAACACTGAAGCTTTCTTT. Amino acids: CASSAGTGGMNTEAFF.